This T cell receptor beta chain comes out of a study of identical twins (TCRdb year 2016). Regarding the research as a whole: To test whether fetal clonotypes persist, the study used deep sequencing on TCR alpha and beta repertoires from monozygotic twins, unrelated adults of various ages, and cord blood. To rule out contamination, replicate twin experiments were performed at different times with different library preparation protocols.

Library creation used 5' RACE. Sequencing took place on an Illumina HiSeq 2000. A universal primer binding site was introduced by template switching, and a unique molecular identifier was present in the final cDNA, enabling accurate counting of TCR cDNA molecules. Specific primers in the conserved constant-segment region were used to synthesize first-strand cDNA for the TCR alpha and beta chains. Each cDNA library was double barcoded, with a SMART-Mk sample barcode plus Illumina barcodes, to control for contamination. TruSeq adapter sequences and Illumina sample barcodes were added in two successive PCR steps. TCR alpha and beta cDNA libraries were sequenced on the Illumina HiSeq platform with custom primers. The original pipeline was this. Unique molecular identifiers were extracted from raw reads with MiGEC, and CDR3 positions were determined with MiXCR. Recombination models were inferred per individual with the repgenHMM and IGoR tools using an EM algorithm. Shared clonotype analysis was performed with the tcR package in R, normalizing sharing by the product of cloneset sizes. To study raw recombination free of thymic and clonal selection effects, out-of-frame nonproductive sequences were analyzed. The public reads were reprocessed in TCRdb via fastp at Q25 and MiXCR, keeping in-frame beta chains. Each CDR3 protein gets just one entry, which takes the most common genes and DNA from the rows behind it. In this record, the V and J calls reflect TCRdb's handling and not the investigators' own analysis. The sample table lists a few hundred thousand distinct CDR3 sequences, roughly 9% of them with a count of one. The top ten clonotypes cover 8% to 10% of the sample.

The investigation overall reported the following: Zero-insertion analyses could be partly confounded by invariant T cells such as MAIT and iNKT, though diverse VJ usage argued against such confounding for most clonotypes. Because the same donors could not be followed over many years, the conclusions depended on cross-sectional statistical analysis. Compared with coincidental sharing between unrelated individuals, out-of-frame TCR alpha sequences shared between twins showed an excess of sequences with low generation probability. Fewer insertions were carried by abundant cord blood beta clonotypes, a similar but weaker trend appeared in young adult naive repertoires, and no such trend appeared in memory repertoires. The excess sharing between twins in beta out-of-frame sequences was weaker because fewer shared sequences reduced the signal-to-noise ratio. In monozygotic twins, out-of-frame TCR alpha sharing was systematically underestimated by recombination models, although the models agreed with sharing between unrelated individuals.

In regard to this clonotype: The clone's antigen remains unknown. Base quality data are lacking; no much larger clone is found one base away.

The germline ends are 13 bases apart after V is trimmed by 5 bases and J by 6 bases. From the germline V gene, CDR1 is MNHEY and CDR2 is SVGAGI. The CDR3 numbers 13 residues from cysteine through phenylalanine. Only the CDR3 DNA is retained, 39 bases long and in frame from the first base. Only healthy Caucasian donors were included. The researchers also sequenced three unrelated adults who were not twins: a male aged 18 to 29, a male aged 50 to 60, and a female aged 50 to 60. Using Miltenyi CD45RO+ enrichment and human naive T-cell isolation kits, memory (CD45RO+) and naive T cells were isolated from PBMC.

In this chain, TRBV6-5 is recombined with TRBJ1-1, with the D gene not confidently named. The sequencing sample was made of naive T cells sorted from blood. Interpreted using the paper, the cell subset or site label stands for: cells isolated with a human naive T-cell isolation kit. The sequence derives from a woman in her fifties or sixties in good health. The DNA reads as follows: TGTGCCAGCAGTGCAGGAGACGGCCCTGAAGCTTTCTTT. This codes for CASSAGDGPEAFF.